The 27 T cell receptor beta chains below come from one sample, sequenced in a study of T-cell reconstitution after alpha-beta-depleted transplantation in children. Preparing the TCRbeta library involved the use of unique molecular identifiers. TCRdb recomputed calls from the PCR reads with MiXCR, one row per CDR3 protein. The sample lists about 500,000 distinct CDR3 sequences; approximately 10% were seen once. The sample was PBMCs, mostly from graft donor cells, taken 180 days after TCRalphabeta/CD19-depleted stem cell transplant. These receptor sequences come from a female patient younger than 10 who had a stem cell transplant for aplastic anemia, so the T cells may come from the graft donor.

This clonotype was seen repeatedly, ten times or more. The chain links TRBV5-1 to TRBJ1-3; weak D call: TRBD1 (5 bases). Germline CDR1 reads SGHRS; CDR2 reads YFSETQ. V was shortened by 4 bases and J by 2 bases, with 16 bases between the two germline ends. This CDR3 has 16 residues. The CDR3 protein is CASSTALGQTGNTIYF. The DNA for the CDR3 is TGCGCCAGCAGCACCGCCCTGGGGCAGACTGGAAACACCATATATTTT.

The chain joins TRBV4-2 to TRBJ2-7; 10 bases are shared with TRBD2. Germline-derived CDR1 and CDR2 are LGHNA and YNFKEQ. CDR3 size: 16 residues. Unmatched junction bases numbered 6, after V lost 1 base and J lost 3 bases. CDR3 in DNA: TGTGCCAGCAGCCAAGGGGCAGGGACTAGCGACTACGAGCAGTACTTC. Encoded protein: CASSQGAGTSDYEQYF.

The chain recombines TRBV20-1 with TRBJ1-2, with a weak D call TRBD1 (6 bases). The length of the CDR3 is 13 residues. Between the trimmed V and J ends, which lost 0 bases and 8 bases, there was a span of 13 bases. CDR1 DFQATT and CDR2 SNEGSKA come from the germline V gene (reference sequence). The CDR3 loop reads CSAREGAGRGYTF. As DNA, the CDR3 is TGCAGTGCTAGAGAGGGGGCAGGGCGAGGCTACACCTTC.

This clonotype has just a few counts. The chain has TRBV11-3 and TRBJ2-3, with 11 bases matching TRBD2. V was clipped by 2 bases and J by 6 bases; unmatched bases: 10. The germline CDR1 and CDR2 sequences are SGHNT and YENEEA. This CDR3 has 17 residues. DNA of the CDR3: TGTGCCAGCAGCTTACATAGCGGGAGGGCCTGGTCGGATACGCAGTATTTT. Amino acid sequence: CASSLHSGRAWSDTQYF.

This clonotype was seen a few times. The chain joins TRBV20-1 to TRBJ1-3; D might be TRBD1 (6 bases). The CDR3 runs 13 residues. Trimming pared 2 bases from V and 4 bases from J, leaving 9 bases between. Germline V gene data show CDR1 as DFQATT and CDR2 as SNEGSKA (reference sequence). This CDR3 reads CSARYDRGNTIYF. CDR3 DNA sequence: TGCAGTGCTAGATACGACAGGGGAAACACCATATATTTT.

There are many counts of this clonotype. The genes are TRBV7-9 and TRBJ2-5, with 9 bases fitting TRBD2. The CDR3 is 14 residues long. V dropped 6 bases and J dropped 1; count of bases not matched to a gene: 3. From germline, CDR1 is SEHNR and CDR2 FQNEAQ (reference sequence). Here the CDR3 reads CASSLAGLQETQYF. CDR3 sequence (DNA): TGTGCCAGCAGTCTAGCGGGACTCCAAGAGACCCAGTACTTC.

The chain employs TRBV15 and TRBJ1-2; D gene ambiguous. The germline CDR1 and CDR2 sequences are LNHNV and YYDKDF (reference sequence). CDR3 size: 14 residues. V was trimmed by 3 bases and J by 4 bases, leaving 12 bases between them. The CDR3 here is CATSRDPGLYGYTF. CDR3 coding DNA: TGTGCCACCAGCAGGGATCCCGGGCTCTATGGCTACACCTTC.

This clonotype appeared many times. The chain is built from TRBV7-9 and TRBJ2-5; the match to TRBD2 covers 8 bases. Trimming took 5 bases from V and 5 from J; bases not matched to a gene: 4. The CDR3 runs 13 residues. The germline CDR1 and CDR2 sequences are SEHNR and FQNEAQ (reference sequence). CDR3 in amino acids: CASSHRLAETQYF. The CDR3, as DNA: TGTGCCAGCAGCCATAGACTAGCGGAGACCCAGTACTTC.

There are a few counts of this clonotype. The chain has TRBV24-1 and TRBJ2-3; maybe TRBD2 (6 bases). This CDR3 is built from 14 residues. Germline assignment: CDR1 KGHDR and CDR2 SFDVKD. V lost 2 bases and J lost 5, with 10 bases in between. CDR3 bases: TGTGCCACCAGTGATTCCCAGCGGGTAGATACGCAGTATTTT. Protein product: CATSDSQRVDTQYF.

This clonotype came up a few times. The V gene is TRBV12-3 or TRBV12-4, the J gene TRBJ2-5; D perhaps matches TRBD1 (7 bases). The ends were cut back, 5 bases at V and 0 bases at J, with 13 bases in the middle. CDR3 size: 15 residues. CDR3 coding DNA: TGTGCCAGCAGTGCAGGGGGGACCCACCAAGAGACCCAGTACTTC. Amino acids: CASSAGGTHQETQYF.

The V call is TRBV30, the J call TRBJ2-1; TRBD2 matches 7 bases. The CDR3 sequence is 12 residues long. V shed 3 bases and J 6 bases; nucleotides not matched to a gene: 2. Germline V lookup: CDR1 GTSNPN, CDR2 SVGIG (reference sequence). The CDR3 loop reads CAWSGRSNEQFF. In DNA form, the CDR3 reads TGTGCCTGGAGCGGGAGGAGCAATGAGCAGTTCTTC.

The chain is built from TRBV5-1 and TRBJ2-2, with D unresolved. Germline CDR1 reads SGHRS; CDR2 reads YFSETQ. The CDR3 covers 13 residues. With 9 bases removed from V and 7 bases from J, the gap between germline ends came to 16 bases. The CDR3 protein is CATQWKDGGELFF. CDR3 nucleotides: TGCGCCACCCAGTGGAAGGACGGCGGGGAGCTGTTTTTT.

This clonotype was counted only a few times. The rearrangement joins TRBV7-2 to TRBJ2-7, with D uncertain. Germline lookup yields CDR1 SGHTA and CDR2 FQGNSA. The germline V and J ends were trimmed by 3 bases and 0 bases, with 3 bases remaining between them. The CDR3 covers 12 residues. CDR3 region: CASSFNSYEQYF. The CDR3 bases are TGTGCCAGCAGCTTCAACTCCTACGAGCAGTACTTC.

Notes on this clonotype: This sequence may be a read error, since a much larger clone differs from it by one base. This sequence joins TRBV10-1 and TRBJ2-7; D unclear. The CDR3 is 14 amino acids. Trimming removed 7 bases from V and 9 bases from J, with 22 bases in between. CDR1 and CDR2 (germline): WNHNN, SYGVQD (reference sequence). CDR3 sequence (DNA): TGCGCCAGCACCACTATTCGGGCAGTACAAAGGCAGTACGTC. Translating it yields CASTTIRAVQRQYV.

The CDR3, as DNA: TGTGCCAGCAGGTGGACCGGGACTAACTATGGCTACACCTTC. Translation: CASRWTGTNYGYTF. The chain joins TRBV12-3 or TRBV12-4 to TRBJ1-2, with D uncertain. Trimming removed 6 bases from V and 0 bases from J, with 11 bases in between. The CDR3 covers 14 residues.

The chain links TRBV5-1 to TRBJ2-3; 9 bases are a match to TRBD1. In germline, CDR1 is SGHRS, CDR2 YFSETQ. The CDR3 length is 17 residues. With 1 base clipped from V and 2 bases from J, the junction kept 8 bases outside the gene matches. This CDR3 reads CASSLRGGQGSTDTQYF. The CDR3 region has the DNA TGCGCCAGCAGCTTGAGGGGCGGACAGGGGTCCACAGATACGCAGTATTTT.

This clonotype came up a few times. The rearrangement joins TRBV28 to TRBJ2-2; D is undetermined. The germline V gene has CDR1 MDHEN and CDR2 SYDVKM. The CDR3 extends over 14 amino acids. Trimming cost V 6 bases and J 5 bases, with 13 bases left between them. The CDR3 DNA reads as TGTGCCAGCAGCCCCATGCCTGGGACCGGGGAGCTGTTTTTT. Amino acid sequence: CASSPMPGTGELFF.

This clonotype was recorded only once. This may come from a read error, since a much larger clone is one base off. The chain is built from TRBV7-3 and TRBJ1-2, with D possibly TRBD1 on 5 matching bases. There are 15 residues in the CDR3. Germline V gene data show CDR1 as SGHTA and CDR2 as FQGTGA. This CDR3 reads CASSLWGRGDYGDTF. The CDR3 DNA follows: TGTGCCAGCAGCTTATGGGGCCGAGGAGACTATGGCGACACCTTC.

This clonotype was counted only a few times. This chain links TRBV10-3 with TRBJ1-2, with D unclear. V was shortened by 3 bases and J by 8 bases, with 16 bases between the two germline ends. CDR3 length: 14 residues. CDR1 is ENHRY, CDR2 SYGVKD, per germline. This CDR3 is CAISERLGLPGYTF. The CDR3 coding sequence is TGTGCCATCAGTGAACGTTTGGGTTTGCCCGGCTACACCTTC.

This chain joins TRBV10-3 and TRBJ2-3; D call uncertain. The V end lost 3 bases, the J end lost 0 bases, and 10 bases lay between the germline ends. CDR1 and CDR2 from the germline V gene are ENHRY and SYGVKD. CDR3 length: 15 amino acids. The CDR3: CAISDLFNSTDTQYF. The CDR3 nucleotides read TGTGCCATCAGTGATCTATTCAATAGCACAGATACGCAGTATTTT.

CDR3 sequence: CASSSRGTGEMNTEAFF. The CDR3 DNA sequence: TGTGCCAGCAGCTCGAGAGGGACAGGGGAAATGAACACTGAAGCTTTCTTT. This chain joins TRBV9 and TRBJ1-1; 10 bases map to TRBD1. V was clipped by 4 bases and J by 0 bases; unmatched bases: 9. The CDR3 consists of 17 residues. The germline V gene has CDR1 SGDLS and CDR2 YYNGEE.

This clonotype was observed a few times. This rearrangement joins TRBV6-2 or TRBV6-3 to TRBJ2-1; TRBD1 is a possible D gene (5 bases). The ends were cut back, 5 bases at V and 5 bases at J, with 7 bases in the middle. Per the germline V gene, CDR1 is MNHEY and CDR2 is SVGEGT. The length of the CDR3 is 12 residues. The CDR3 here is CASSRQHNEQFF. The CDR3 DNA is TGTGCCAGCAGTCGACAGCACAATGAGCAGTTCTTC.

This chain joins TRBV10-3 and TRBJ2-7; 8 bases map to TRBD1. Germline loops: CDR1 ENHRY, CDR2 SYGVKD. Trimming cost V 6 bases and J 0 bases; bases outside gene matches: 4. The CDR3 sequence is 14 residues long. The CDR3: CAISWDRSSYEQYF. CDR3 in DNA: TGTGCCATCAGCTGGGACAGGAGCTCCTACGAGCAGTACTTC.

The chain couples TRBV11-2 to TRBJ1-1, with 11 bases that match TRBD1. Germline loops: CDR1 SGHAT, CDR2 FQNNGV. The CDR3 runs to 15 residues. Trimming cost V 5 bases and J 6 bases; bases outside gene matches: 8. CDR3 nucleotides: TGTGCCAGCAGCATAGGACAGGGGGCCTTTCCTGAAGCTTTCTTT. Amino acids: CASSIGQGAFPEAFF.

The table lists this clonotype with a few counts. This rearrangement joins TRBV25-1 to TRBJ1-2; D not certain. The CDR3 runs to 12 residues. Germline assignment: CDR1 MGHDK and CDR2 SYGVNS. V dropped 5 bases and J dropped 1 base, with 5 bases sitting between them. The CDR3 region is CASSQHNYGYTF. For the CDR3, the DNA is TGTGCCAGCAGTCAGCATAACTATGGCTACACCTTC.

This clonotype was recorded a few times. The chain joins TRBV7-2 to TRBJ2-1; TRBD2 might be the D (5 bases). Germline V gives CDR1 SGHTA, CDR2 FQGNSA. This CDR3 spans 16 amino acids. Deletions cut 2 bases from V and 1 base from J, with 12 bases between. This CDR3 is CASSLFRGVSYNEQFF. The DNA of the CDR3 is TGTGCCAGCAGCTTATTTCGGGGTGTTTCCTACAATGAGCAGTTCTTC.

This clonotype was detected only a few times. The rearrangement links TRBV7-9 to TRBJ1-1; D gene uncertain. The length of the CDR3 is 12 residues. Trimming took 5 bases from V and 7 from J, leaving 11 bases between them. CDR1 is SEHNR and CDR2 is FQNEAQ in the germline V gene (reference sequence). The chain's CDR3 is CASSAVTIEAFF. CDR3 DNA: TGTGCCAGCAGCGCCGTCACAATTGAAGCTTTCTTT.